This T cell receptor (beta chain) is from a study of tumor-infiltrating lymphocytes in primary liver carcinoma. Whole-study results and caveats: Just about 7.5-25% of leading clones were found in every one of five regions.

The study co-extracted DNA and RNA from roughly 20-30 mg of unsorted bulk tissue. TCR beta cDNA was made from 500 ng total RNA with a constant-region primer. Construction of TCR beta libraries relied on three successive nested multiplex PCR rounds employing slightly modified ARM-PCR. It was with TRBV1-TRBV30 forward primers and a C-beta reverse primer that the first two PCR rounds were run, at about 9 cycles each. TCRdb re-analysed the multiplex PCR reads in MiXCR, keeping a single row per CDR3 protein. The sample yields about 66,000 distinct CDR3 sequences, over 60% seen once. Germline V gene data show CDR1 as MNHEY and CDR2 as SVGEGT. The CDR3 length is 15 residues. Remarks on this clonotype: Its target is unknown. The junction and the germline gene differ at one end; a read error may be behind it.

The V call is TRBV6-2 or TRBV6-3, the J call TRBJ2-3; D gene uncertain. Sequencing used liver tumor tissue from sampling region 4. The subset here: tumor region T4, right-lateral pole. The TCR originated in a man aged 40-55 years with primary liver carcinoma and hepatitis B virus infection. The CDR3, as DNA: TGTGCCAACAGTTACTGGTCGTGTAACACAGATACGCAGTATTTT. It codes for CANSYWSCNTDTQYF.